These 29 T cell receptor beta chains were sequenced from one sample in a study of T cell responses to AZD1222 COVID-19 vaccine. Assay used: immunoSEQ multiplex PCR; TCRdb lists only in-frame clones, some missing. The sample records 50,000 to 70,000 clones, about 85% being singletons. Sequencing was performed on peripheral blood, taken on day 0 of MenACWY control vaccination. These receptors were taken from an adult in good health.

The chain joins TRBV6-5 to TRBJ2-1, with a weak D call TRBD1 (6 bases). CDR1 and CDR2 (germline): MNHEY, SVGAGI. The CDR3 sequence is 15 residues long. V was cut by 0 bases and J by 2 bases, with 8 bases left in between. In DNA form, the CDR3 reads TGTGCCAGCAGTTACTCGAGACAGGCCTACAATGAGCAGTTCTTC. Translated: CASSYSRQAYNEQFF.

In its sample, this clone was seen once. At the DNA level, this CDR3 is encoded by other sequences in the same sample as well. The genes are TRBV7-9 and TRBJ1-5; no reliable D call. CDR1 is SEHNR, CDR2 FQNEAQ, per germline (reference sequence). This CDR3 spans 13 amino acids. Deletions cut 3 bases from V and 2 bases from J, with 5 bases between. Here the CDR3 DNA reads TGTGCCAGCAGCTTGCAGGGCAATCAGCCCCAGCATTTT. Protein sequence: CASSLQGNQPQHF.

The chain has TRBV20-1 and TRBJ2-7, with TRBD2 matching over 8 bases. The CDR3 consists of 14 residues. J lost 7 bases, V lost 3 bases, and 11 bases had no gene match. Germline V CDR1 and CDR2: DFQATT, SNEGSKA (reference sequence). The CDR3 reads CSASRFSGRKEQYF. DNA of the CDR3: TGCAGTGCTAGTCGTTTCAGCGGGAGAAAGGAGCAGTACTTC.

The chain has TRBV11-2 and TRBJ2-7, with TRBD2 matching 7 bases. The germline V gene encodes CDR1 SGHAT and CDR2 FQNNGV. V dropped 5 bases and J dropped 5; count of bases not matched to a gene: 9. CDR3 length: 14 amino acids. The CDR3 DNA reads TGTGCCAGCAGCCCTAGCGGAGCCGGAGACGAGCAGTACTTC. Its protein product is CASSPSGAGDEQYF.

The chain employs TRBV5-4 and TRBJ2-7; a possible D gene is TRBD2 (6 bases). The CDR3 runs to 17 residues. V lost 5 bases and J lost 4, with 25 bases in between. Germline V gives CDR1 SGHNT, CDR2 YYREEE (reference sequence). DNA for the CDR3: TGTGCCAGCAGTACGGATCTTTCGGGACTCAGACCATACGAGCAGTACTTC. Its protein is CASSTDLSGLRPYEQYF.

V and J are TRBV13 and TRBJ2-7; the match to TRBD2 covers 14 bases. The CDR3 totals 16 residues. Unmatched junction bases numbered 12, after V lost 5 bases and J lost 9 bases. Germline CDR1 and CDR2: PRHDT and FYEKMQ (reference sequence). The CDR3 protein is CASSPEPGLAGDPQYF. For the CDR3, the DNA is TGTGCCAGCAGCCCCGAACCGGGACTAGCGGGAGATCCGCAGTACTTC.

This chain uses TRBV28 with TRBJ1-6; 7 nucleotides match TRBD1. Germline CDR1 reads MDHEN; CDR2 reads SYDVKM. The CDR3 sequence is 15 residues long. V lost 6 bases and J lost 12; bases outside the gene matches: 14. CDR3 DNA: TGTGCCAGCAGCCCCGCGACAGGGAAGGGAGGACCCCTCCACTTT. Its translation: CASSPATGKGGPLHF.

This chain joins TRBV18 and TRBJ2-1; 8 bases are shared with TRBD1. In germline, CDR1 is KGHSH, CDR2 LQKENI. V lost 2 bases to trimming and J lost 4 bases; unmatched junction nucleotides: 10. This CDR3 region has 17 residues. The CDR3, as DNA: TGTGCCAGCTCACCAAGGTCGCAGCAGGGGGCGTACAATGAGCAGTTCTTC. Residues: CASSPRSQQGAYNEQFF.

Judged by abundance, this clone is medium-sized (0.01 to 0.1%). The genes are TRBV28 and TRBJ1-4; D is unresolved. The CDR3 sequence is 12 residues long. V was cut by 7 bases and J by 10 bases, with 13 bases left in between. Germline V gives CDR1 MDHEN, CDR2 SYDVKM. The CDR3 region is CASTNPRGKLFF. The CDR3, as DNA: TGTGCCAGCACTAACCCAAGAGGAAAACTGTTTTTT.

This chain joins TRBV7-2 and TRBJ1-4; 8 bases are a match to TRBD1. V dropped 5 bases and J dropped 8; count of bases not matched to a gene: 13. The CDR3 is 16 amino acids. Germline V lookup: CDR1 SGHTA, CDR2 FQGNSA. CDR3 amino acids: CASSGGGRQGWEKLFF. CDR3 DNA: TGTGCCAGCAGCGGCGGGGGGCGACAGGGGTGGGAAAAACTGTTTTTT.

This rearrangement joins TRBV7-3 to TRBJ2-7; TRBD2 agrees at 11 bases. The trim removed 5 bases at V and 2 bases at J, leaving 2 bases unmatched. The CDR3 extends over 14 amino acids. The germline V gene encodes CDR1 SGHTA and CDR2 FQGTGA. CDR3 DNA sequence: TGTGCCAGCAGCCTACTAGCGGGAGCCTACGAGCAGTACTTC. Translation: CASSLLAGAYEQYF.

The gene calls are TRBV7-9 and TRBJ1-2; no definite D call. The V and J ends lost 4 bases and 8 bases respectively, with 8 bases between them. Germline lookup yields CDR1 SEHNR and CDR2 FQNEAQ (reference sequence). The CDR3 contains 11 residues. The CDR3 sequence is CASSSARGYTF. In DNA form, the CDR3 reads TGTGCCAGCAGCTCAGCACGGGGCTACACCTTC.

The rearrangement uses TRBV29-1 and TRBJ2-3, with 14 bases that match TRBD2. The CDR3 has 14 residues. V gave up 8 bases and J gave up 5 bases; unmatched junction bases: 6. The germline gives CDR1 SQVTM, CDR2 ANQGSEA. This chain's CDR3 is CSISGLAGVDTQYF. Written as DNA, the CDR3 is TGCAGCATATCGGGACTAGCGGGAGTAGATACGCAGTATTTT.

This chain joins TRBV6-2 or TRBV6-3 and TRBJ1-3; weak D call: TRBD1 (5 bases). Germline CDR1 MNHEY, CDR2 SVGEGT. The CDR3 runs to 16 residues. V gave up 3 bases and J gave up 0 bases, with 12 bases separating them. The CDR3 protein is CASSYPGRSSGNTIYF. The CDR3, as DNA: TGTGCCAGCAGTTATCCGGGACGGAGCTCTGGAAACACCATATATTTT.

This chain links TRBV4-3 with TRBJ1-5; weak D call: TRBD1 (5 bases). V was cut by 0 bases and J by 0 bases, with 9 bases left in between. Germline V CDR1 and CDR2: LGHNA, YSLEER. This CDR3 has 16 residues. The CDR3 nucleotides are TGCGCCAGCAGCCAAGATACAGGTCTTAGCAATCAGCCCCAGCATTTT. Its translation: CASSQDTGLSNQPQHF.

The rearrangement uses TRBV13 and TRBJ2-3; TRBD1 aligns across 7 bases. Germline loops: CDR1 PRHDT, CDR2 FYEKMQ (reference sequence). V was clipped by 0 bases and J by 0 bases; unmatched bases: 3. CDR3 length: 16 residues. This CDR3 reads CASSLGGDSSTDTQYF. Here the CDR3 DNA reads TGTGCCAGCAGCTTAGGTGGGGACAGCAGCACAGATACGCAGTATTTT.

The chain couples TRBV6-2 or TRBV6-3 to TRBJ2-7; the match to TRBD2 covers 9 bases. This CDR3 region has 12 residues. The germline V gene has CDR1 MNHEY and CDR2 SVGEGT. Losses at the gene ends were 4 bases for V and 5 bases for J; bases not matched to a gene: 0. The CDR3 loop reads CASSLAGDEQYF. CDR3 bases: TGTGCCAGCAGTTTAGCGGGAGACGAGCAGTACTTC.

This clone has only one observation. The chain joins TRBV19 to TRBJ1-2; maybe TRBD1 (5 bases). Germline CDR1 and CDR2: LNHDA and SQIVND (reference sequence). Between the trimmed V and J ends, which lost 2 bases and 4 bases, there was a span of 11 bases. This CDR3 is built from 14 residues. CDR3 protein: CASSITVTAYGYTF. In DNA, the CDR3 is TGTGCCAGTAGTATAACCGTGACAGCCTATGGCTACACCTTC.

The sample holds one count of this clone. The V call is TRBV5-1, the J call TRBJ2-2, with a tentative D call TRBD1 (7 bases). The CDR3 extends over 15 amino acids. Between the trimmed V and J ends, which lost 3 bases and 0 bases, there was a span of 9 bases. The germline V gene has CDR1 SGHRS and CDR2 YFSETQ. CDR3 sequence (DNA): TGCGCCAGCAGCTCAGGGGGGACGAACACCGGGGAGCTGTTTTTT. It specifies CASSSGGTNTGELFF. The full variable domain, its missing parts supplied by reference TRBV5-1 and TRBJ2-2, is KAGVTQTPRYLIKTRGQQVTLSCSPISGHRSVSWYQQTPGQGLQFLFEYFSETQRNKGNFPGRFSGRQFSNSRSEMNVSTLELGDSALYLCASSSGGTNTGELFFGEGSRLTVL.

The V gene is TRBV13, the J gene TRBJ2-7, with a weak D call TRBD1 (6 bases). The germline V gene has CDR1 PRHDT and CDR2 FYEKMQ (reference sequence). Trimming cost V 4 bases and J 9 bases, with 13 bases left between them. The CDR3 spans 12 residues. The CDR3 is CASSSSDRGQYF. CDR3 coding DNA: TGTGCCAGCAGCTCCTCGGACAGAGGGCAGTACTTC.

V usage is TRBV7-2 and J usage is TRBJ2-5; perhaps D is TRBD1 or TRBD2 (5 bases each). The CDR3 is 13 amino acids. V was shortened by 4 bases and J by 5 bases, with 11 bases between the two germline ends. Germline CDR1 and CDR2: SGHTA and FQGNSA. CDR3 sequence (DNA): TGTGCCAGCAGCTCGGGACCGGCGGAGACCCAGTACTTC. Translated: CASSSGPAETQYF.

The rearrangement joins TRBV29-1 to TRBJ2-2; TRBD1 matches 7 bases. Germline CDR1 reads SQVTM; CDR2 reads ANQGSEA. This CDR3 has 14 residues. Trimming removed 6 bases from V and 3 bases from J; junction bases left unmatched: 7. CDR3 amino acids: CSVVGQADTGELFF. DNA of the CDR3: TGCAGCGTCGTTGGACAGGCGGACACCGGGGAGCTGTTTTTT.

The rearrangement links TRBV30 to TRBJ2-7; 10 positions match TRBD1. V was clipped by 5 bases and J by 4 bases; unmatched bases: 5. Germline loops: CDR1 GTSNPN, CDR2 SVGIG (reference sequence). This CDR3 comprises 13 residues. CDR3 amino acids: CAWSGTGVYEQYF. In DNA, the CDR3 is TGTGCCTGGTCCGGGACAGGGGTGTACGAGCAGTACTTC.

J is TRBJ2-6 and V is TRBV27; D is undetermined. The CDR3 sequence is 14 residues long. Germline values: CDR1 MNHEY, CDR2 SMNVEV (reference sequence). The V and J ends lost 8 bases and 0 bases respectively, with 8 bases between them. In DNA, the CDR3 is TGTGCCAGCGGCCTCTTCTCTGGGGCCAACGTCCTGACTTTC. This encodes CASGLFSGANVLTF.

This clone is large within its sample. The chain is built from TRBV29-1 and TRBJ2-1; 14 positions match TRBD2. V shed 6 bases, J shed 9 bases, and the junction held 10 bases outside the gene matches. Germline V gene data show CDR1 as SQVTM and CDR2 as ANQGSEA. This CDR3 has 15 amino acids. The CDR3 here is CSVRTSGRFLGEQFF. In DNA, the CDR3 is TGCAGCGTAAGGACTAGCGGGAGGTTTTTAGGTGAGCAGTTCTTC.

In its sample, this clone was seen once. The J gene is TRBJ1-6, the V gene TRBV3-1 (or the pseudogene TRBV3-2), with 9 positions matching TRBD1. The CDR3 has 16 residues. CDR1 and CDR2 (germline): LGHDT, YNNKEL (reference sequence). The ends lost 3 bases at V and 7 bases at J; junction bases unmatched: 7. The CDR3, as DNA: TGTGCCAGCAGCCATGCACAGGGGGCTAGGAATTCACCCCTCCACTTT. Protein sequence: CASSHAQGARNSPLHF.

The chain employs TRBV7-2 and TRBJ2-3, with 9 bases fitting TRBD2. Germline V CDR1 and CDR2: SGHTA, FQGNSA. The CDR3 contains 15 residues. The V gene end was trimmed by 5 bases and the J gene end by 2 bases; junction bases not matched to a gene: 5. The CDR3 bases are TGTGCCAGCAGCCCTAGCGGGATAACCACAGATACGCAGTATTTT. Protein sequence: CASSPSGITTDTQYF.

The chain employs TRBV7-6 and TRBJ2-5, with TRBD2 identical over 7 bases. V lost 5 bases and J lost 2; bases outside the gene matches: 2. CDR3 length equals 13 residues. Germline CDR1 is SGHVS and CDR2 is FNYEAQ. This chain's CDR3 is CASSLGGQETQYF. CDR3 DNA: TGTGCCAGCAGCCTGGGGGGGCAAGAGACCCAGTACTTC.

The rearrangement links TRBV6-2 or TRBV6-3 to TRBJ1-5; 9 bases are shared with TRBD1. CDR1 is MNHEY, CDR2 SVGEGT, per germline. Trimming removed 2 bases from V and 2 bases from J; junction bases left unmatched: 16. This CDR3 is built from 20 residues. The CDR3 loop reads CASSYRGTGTGGFGNQPQHF. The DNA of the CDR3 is TGTGCCAGCAGTTACCGGGGTACGGGAACAGGGGGCTTTGGCAATCAGCCCCAGCATTTT.